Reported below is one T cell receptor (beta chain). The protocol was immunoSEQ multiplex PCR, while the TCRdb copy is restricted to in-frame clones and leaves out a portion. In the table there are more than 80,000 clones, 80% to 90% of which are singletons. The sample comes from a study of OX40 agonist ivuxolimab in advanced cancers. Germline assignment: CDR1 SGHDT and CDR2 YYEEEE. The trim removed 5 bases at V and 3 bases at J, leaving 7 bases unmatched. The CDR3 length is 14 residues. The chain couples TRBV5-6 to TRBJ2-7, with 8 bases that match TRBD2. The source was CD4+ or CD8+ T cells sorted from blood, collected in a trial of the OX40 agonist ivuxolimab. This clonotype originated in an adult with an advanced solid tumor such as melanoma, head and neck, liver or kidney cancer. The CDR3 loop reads CASSSSGGRYEQYF. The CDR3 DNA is TGTGCCAGCAGTTCCAGCGGGGGCCGCTACGAGCAGTACTTC.